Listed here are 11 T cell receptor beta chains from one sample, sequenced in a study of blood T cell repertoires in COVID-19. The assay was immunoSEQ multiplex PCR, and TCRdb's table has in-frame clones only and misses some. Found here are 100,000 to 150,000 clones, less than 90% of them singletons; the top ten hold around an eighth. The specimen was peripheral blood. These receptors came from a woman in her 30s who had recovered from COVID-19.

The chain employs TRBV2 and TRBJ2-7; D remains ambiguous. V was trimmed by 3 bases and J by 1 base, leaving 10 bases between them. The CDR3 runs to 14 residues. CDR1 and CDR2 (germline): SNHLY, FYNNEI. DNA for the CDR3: TGTGCCAGCAGTGACGAGGCAGTTTCCTACGAGCAGTACTTC. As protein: CASSDEAVSYEQYF.

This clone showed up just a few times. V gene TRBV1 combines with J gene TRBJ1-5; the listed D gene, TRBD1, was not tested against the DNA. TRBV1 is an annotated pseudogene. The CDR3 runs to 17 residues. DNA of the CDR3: TGCACCAGCAGCCAAGAGACAGGGGGGGATAGCAATCAGCCCCAGCATTTT. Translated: CTSSQETGGDSNQPQHF.

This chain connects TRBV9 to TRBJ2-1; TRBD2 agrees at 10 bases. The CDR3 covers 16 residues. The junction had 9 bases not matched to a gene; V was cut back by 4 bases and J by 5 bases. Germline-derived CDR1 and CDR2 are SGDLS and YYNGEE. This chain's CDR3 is CASSPGSGRTHNEQFF. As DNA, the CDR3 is TGTGCCAGCAGCCCCGGTAGCGGGAGGACCCACAATGAGCAGTTCTTC.

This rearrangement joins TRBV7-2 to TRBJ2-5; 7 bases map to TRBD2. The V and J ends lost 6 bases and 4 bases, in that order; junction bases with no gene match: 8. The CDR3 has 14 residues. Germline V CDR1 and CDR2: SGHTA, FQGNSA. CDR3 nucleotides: TGTGCCAGCAGATATGCGGGAGCTGGAGAGACCCAGTACTTC. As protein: CASRYAGAGETQYF.

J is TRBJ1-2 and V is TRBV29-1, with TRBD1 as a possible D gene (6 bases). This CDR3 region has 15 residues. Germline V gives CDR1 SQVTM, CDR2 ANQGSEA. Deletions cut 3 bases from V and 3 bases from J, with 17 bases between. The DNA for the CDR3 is TGCAGCGTTGACCCCCCCCTAAGGACAGACTATGGCTACACCTTC. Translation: CSVDPPLRTDYGYTF.

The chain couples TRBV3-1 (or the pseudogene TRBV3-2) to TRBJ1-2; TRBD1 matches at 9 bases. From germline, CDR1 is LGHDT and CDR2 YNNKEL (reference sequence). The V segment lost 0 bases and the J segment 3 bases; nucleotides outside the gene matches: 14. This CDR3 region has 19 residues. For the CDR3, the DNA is TGTGCCAGCAGCCAAGATAGGCCCGGGACAGGGTTTGATGACTATGGCTACACCTTC. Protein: CASSQDRPGTGFDDYGYTF.

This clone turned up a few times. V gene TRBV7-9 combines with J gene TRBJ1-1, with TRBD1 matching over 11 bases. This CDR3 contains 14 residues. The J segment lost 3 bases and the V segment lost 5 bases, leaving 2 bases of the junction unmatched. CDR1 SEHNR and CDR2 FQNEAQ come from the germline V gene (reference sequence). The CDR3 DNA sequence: TGTGCCAGCAGCATGGGACAGGGGGACACTGAAGCTTTCTTT. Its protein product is CASSMGQGDTEAFF.

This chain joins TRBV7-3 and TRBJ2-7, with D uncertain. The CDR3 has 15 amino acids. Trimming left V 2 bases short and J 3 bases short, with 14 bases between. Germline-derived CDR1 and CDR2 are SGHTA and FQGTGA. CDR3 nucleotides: TGTGCCAGCAGCTTATCCCCAACCGGTATCTACGAGCAGTACTTC. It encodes CASSLSPTGIYEQYF. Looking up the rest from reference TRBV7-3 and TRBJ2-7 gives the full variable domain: GAGVSQTPSNKVTEKGKYVELRCDPISGHTALYWYRQSLGQGPEFLIYFQGTGAADDSGLPNDRFFAVRPEGSVSTLKIQRTERGDSAVYLCASSLSPTGIYEQYFGPGTRLTVT.

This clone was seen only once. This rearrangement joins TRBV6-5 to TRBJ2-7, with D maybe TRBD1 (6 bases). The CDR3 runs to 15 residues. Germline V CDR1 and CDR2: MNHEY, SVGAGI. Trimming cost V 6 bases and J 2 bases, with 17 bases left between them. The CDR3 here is CASRSPGHKTYEQYF. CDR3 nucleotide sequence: TGTGCCAGCAGATCCCCGGGACACAAAACCTACGAGCAGTACTTC.

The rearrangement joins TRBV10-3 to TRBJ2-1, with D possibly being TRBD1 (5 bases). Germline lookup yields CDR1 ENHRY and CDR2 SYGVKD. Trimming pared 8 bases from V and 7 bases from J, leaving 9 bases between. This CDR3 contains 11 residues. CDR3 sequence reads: CAISQGNEQFF. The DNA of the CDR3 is TGTGCCATCTCCCAGGGAAATGAGCAGTTCTTC.

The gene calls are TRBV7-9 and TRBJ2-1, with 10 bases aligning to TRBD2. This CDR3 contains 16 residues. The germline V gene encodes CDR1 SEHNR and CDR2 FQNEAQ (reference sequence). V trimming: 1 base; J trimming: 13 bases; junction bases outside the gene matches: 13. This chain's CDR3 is CASSLDVPVAGGDQFF. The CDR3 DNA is TGTGCCAGCAGCTTAGACGTCCCGGTAGCGGGAGGAGATCAGTTCTTC.